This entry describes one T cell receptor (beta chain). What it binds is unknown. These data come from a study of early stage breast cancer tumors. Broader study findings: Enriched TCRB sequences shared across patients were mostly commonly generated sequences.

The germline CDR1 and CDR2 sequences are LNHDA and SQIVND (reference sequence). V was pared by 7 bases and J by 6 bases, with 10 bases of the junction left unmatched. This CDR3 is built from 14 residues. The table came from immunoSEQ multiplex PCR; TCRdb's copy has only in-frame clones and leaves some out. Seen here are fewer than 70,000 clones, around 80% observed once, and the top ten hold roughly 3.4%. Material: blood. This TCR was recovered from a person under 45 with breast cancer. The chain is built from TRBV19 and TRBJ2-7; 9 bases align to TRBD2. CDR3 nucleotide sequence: TGTGCCAGTAACCGGGCGGGAGGGCTCTCCGAGCAGTACTTC. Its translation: CASNRAGGLSEQYF.